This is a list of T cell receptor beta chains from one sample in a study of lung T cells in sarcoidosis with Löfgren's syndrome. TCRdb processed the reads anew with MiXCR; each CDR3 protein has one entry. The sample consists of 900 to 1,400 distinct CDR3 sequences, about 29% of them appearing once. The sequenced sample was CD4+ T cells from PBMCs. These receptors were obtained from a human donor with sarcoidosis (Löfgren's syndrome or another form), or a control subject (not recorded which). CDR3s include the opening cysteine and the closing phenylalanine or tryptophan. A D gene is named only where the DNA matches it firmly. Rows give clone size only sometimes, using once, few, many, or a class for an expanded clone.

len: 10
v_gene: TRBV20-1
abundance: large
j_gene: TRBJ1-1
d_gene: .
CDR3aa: CSASNTEAFF
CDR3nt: TGCAGTGCTTCAAACACTGAAGCTTTCTTT

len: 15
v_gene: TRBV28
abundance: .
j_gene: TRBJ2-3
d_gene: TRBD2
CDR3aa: CASSLTSGGLNTQYF
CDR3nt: TGTGCCAGTAGTCTCACTAGCGGGGGGCTAAATACGCAGTATTTT

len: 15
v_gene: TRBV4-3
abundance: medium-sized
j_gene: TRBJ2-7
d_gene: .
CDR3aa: CASSRLKGGPYEQYF
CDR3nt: TGCGCCAGCAGCCGATTAAAGGGGGGGCCCTACGAGCAGTACTTC

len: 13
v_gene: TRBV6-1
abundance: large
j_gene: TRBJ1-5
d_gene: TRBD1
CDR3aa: CASREQGYQPQHF
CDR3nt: TGTGCCAGCAGGGAACAGGGGTATCAGCCCCAGCATTTT

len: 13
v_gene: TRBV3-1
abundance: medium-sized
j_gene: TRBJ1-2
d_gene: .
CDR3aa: CASSQERRLGYTF
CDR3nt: TGTGCCAGCAGCCAAGAACGGCGGCTGGGCTACACCTTC

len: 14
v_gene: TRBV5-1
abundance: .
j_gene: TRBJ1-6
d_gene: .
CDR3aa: CASSLTLGNSPLHF
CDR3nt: TGCGCCAGCAGCTTGACATTGGGAAATTCACCCCTCCACTTT

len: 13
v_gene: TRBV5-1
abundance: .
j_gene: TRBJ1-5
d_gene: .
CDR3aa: CASSMDPTGLQRF
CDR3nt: TGCGCCAGCAGCATGGACCCGACCGGCTTGCAGCGTTTT

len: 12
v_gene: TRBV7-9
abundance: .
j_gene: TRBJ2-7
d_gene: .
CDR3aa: CASSSSGDEQYF
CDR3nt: TGCGCCAGCAGCTCGTCCGGGGACGAGCAGTACTTC

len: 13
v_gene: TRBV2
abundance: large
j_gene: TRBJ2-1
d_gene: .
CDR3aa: CASSKGEWTTEFF
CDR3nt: TGTGCCAGCAGTAAGGGGGAGTGGACTACCGAGTTCTTC

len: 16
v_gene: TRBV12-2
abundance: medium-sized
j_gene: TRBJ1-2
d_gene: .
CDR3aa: CASRLDARTANYGYTF
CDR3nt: TGTGCAAGTCGCTTGGACGCCCGGACGGCTAACTATGGCTACACCTTC

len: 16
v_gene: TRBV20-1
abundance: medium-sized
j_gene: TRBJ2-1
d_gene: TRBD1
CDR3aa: CSAPPSGTGTLNEQFF
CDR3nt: TGCAGTGCTCCTCCCTCCGGGACAGGGACTTTGAATGAGCAGTTCTTC

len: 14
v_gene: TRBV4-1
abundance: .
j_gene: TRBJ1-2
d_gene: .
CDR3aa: CASSQGELNYGYIF
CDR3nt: TGCGCCAGCAGCCAAGGGGAGCTAAACTATGGCTACATCTTC

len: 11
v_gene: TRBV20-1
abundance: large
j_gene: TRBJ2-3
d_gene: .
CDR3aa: CSASGKDTQYF
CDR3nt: TGCAGTGCGTCTGGGAAGGATACGCAGTATTTT

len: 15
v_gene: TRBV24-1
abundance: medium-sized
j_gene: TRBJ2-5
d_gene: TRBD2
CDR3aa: CATSDSGLAEETQYF
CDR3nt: TGTGCCACCAGTGATTCGGGACTAGCGGAAGAGACCCAGTACTTC